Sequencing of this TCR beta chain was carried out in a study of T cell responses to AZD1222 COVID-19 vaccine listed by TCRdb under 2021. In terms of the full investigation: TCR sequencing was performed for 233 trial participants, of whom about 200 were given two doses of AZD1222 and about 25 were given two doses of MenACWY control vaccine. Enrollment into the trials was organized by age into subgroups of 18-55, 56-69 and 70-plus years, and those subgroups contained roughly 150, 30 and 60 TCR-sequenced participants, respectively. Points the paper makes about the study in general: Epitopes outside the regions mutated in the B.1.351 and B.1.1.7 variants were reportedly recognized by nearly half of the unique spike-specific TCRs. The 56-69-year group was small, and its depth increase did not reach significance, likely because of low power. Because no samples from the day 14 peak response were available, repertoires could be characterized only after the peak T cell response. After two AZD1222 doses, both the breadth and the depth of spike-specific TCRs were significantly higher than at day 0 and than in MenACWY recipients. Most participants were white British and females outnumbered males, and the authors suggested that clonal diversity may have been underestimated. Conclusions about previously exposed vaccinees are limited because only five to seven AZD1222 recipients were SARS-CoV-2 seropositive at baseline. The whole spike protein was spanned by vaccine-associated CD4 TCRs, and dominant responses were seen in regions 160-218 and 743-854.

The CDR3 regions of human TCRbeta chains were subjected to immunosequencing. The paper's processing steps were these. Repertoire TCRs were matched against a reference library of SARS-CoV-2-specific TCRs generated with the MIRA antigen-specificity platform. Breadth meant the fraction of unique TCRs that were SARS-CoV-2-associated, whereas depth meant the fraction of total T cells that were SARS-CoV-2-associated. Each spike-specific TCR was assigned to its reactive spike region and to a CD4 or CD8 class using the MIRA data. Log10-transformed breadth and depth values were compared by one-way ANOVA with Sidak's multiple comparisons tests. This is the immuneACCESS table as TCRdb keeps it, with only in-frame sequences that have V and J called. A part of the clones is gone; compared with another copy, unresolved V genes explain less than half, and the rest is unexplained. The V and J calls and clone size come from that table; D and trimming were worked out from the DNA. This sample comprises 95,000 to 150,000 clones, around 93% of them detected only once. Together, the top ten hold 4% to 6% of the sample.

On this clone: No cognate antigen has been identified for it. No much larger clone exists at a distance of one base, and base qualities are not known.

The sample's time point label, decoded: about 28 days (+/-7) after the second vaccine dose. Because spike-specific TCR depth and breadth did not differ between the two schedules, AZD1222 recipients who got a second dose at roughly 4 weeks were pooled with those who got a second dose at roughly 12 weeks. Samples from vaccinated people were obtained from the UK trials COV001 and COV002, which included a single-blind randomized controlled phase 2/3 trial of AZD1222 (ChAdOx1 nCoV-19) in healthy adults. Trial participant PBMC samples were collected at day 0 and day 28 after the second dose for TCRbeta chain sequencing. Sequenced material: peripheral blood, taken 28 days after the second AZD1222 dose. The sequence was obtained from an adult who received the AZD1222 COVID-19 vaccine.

The CDR3 region has the sequence CASSEKNRGHGYTF. The nucleotide sequence reads TGTGCCAGCAGTGAAAAGAACAGGGGGCATGGCTACACCTTC. This receptor chain uses TRBV25-1 and TRBJ1-2, and TRBD1 aligns with 9 junction nucleotides. Including cysteine and phenylalanine, the CDR3 has 14 amino acids. The retained sequence is limited to the CDR3, 42 bases, with the frame set at the first base. V loses 2 bases at its end and J loses 6 bases; junction bases beyond the gene matches: 4. Reading the germline V gene gives CDR1 MGHDK and CDR2 SYGVNS.